This T cell receptor (beta chain) was recorded in a study of OX40 agonist ivuxolimab in advanced cancers. Study-wide context: Patients were treated with intravenous ivuxolimab, dosed at 0.01 to 10 mg/kg and infused every 2 weeks. The study's findings and limits: On average, CD8+ T cells showed a greater number of expanded clones than CD4+. Those patients achieving a partial response at 0.1-3.0 mg/kg showed among the lowest clonal expansion.

Method: immunoSEQ multiplex PCR; TCRdb's copy keeps in-frame clones and lacks some. The repertoire holds some 150,000 clones, with roughly nine tenths as singletons. On this clone itself: The antigen is unknown.

The sequencing here drew on CD4+ or CD8+ T cells sorted from blood, taken in a trial of the OX40 agonist ivuxolimab. The receptor was isolated from an adult with an advanced solid tumor such as melanoma, head and neck, liver or kidney cancer.

The CDR3 DNA is TGTGCCAGCAGCTTGGTGGCCGAGAACACTGAAGCTTTCTTT. Encoded protein: CASSLVAENTEAFF. The chain uses TRBV5-5 and TRBJ1-1, with no clear D. This CDR3 spans 14 amino acids. The germline V gene has CDR1 SGHKS and CDR2 YYEKEE (reference sequence). V lost 0 bases to trimming and J lost 1 base, with 7 bases between them.